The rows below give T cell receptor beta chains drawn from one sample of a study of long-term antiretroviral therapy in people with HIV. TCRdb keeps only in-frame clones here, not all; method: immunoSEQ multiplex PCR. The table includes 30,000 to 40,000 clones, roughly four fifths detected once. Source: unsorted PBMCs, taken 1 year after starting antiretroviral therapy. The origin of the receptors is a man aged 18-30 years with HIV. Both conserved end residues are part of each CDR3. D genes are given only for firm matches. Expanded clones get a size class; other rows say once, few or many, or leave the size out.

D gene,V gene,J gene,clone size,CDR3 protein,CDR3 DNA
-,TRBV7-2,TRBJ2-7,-,CASSFSGSGEQYF,TGTGCCAGCAGCTTCTCCGGGAGTGGCGAGCAGTACTTC
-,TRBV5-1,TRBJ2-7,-,CATAGDSYEQYF,TGCGCCACCGCAGGGGACTCCTACGAGCAGTACTTC
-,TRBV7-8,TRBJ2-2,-,CASSIGKDWNTGELFF,TGTGCCAGCAGCATAGGCAAGGACTGGAACACCGGGGAGCTGTTTTTT
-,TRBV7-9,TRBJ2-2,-,CASSPPWGGHTGELFF,TGTGCCAGCAGCCCCCCCTGGGGTGGTCACACCGGGGAGCTGTTTTTT
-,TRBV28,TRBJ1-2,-,CASSLYRSGEGYTF,TGTGCCAGCAGTTTATACAGGAGCGGGGAGGGCTACACCTTC
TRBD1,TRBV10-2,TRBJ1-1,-,CASVGTAEAFF,TGCGCCAGCGTCGGGACAGCTGAAGCTTTCTTT
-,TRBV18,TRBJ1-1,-,CASSSVGPLPLNTEAFF,TGTGCCAGCTCGTCGGTCGGACCCCTCCCCCTGAACACTGAAGCTTTCTTT
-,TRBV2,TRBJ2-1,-,CASSGRGEQFF,TGTGCCAGCAGTGGGAGGGGCGAGCAGTTCTTC
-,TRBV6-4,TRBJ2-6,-,CASSDTVGSGANVLTF,TGTGCCAGCAGTGACACAGTCGGGTCTGGGGCCAACGTCCTGACTTTC
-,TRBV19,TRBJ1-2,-,CASTPPSPYGYTF,TGTGCCAGTACCCCCCCTTCCCCCTATGGCTACACCTTC
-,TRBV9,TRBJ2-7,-,CASSVRGDNHYEQYF,TGTGCCAGCAGCGTACGAGGGGATAATCACTACGAGCAGTACTTC
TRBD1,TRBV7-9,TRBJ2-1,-,CASSLQGADEQFF,TGTGCCAGCAGCCTCCAGGGGGCGGATGAGCAGTTCTTC
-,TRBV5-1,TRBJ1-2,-,CASSLNREKGYTF,TGCGCCAGCAGCTTGAACAGAGAGAAGGGCTACACCTTC
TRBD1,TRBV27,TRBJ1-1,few,CASSYGTGLLNTEAFF,TGTGCCAGCAGTTACGGGACAGGTCTTCTGAACACTGAAGCTTTCTTT
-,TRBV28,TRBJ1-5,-,CASGTVGYSNQPQHF,TGTGCCAGCGGAACCGTGGGCTATAGCAATCAGCCCCAGCATTTT
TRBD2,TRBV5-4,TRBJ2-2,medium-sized,CASSSLTGGSGELFF,TGTGCCAGCAGCTCCTTGACGGGGGGATCCGGGGAGCTGTTTTTT
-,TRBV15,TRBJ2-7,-,CATSRDLGGASYEQYF,TGTGCCACCAGCAGAGATCTAGGGGGGGCGTCCTACGAGCAGTACTTC
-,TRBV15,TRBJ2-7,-,CATSRDTSIREQYF,TGTGCCACCAGCAGAGATACTAGCATCCGCGAGCAGTACTTC
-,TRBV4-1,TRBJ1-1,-,CASSQPRKGTEAFF,TGCGCCAGCAGCCAACCGAGAAAGGGCACTGAAGCTTTCTTT
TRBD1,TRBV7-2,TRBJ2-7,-,CASSQGQGRAKQYF,TGTGCCAGCAGCCAAGGACAGGGTAGGGCTAAGCAGTACTTC
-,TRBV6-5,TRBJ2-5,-,CASSYSASRETQYF,TGTGCCAGCAGTTACTCGGCGAGTAGGGAGACCCAGTACTTC
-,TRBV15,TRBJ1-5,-,CATRDSNQPQHF,TGTGCCACCCGGGATAGCAATCAGCCCCAGCATTTT
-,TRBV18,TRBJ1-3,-,CASSPEVSGNTIYF,TGTGCCAGCTCACCGGAGGTGTCTGGAAACACCATATATTTT
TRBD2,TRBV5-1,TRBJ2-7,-,CASSRDVGLAGDEQYF,TGCGCCAGCAGCAGGGACGTCGGGCTAGCGGGGGACGAGCAGTACTTC
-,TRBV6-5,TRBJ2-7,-,CASTMGVEQYF,TGTGCCAGCACTATGGGGGTCGAGCAGTACTTC
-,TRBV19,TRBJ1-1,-,CASSDGRGNTEAFF,TGTGCCAGTAGTGATGGCAGGGGGAACACTGAAGCTTTCTTT
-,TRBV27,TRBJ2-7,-,CASSLNGEGYEQYF,TGTGCCAGCAGTTTGAACGGGGAAGGCTACGAGCAGTACTTC
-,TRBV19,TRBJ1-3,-,CASSIPGFSGNTIYF,TGTGCCAGTAGTATCCCAGGATTCTCTGGAAACACCATATATTTT
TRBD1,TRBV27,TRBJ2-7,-,CASSLADRGQVEQYF,TGTGCCAGCAGTTTAGCCGACAGGGGGCAGGTCGAGCAGTACTTC
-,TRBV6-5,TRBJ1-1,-,CASSYSNGENTEAFF,TGTGCCAGCAGTTACAGCAACGGGGAGAACACTGAAGCTTTCTTT
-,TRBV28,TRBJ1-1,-,CASSLSVTEAFF,TGTGCCAGCAGTTTATCGGTCACTGAAGCTTTCTTT
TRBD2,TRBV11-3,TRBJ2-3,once,CASSLGAGASSTDTQYF,TGTGCCAGCAGCTTAGGTGCGGGAGCCTCTAGCACAGATACGCAGTATTTT
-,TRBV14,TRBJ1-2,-,CASSQETRGGDGYTF,TGTGCCAGCAGCCAAGAAACGCGGGGTGGAGACGGCTACACCTTC
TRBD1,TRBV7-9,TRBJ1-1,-,CASSSDRGLPTSEAFF,TGTGCCAGCAGCTCAGACAGGGGGCTACCCACATCTGAAGCTTTCTTT
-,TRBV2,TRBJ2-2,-,CARRSNTGELFF,TGTGCCAGACGATCGAACACCGGGGAGCTGTTTTTT
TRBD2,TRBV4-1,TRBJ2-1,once,CASSLLGTSGHNEQFF,TGCGCCAGCAGCCTCCTCGGGACTAGCGGCCACAATGAGCAGTTCTTC
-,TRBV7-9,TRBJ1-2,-,CASSPPLGVHYGYTF,TGTGCCAGCAGCCCCCCCCTCGGAGTCCACTATGGCTACACCTTC
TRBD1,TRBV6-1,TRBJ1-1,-,CASSAGGPHTEAFF,TGTGCCAGCAGTGCAGGGGGCCCCCACACTGAAGCTTTCTTT
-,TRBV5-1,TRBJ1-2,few,CASRVERGNGYTF,TGCGCCAGCAGGGTAGAAAGAGGGAATGGCTACACCTTC
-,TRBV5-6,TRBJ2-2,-,CASSPLGGNTGELFF,TGTGCCAGCAGCCCGCTAGGAGGGAACACCGGGGAGCTGTTTTTT
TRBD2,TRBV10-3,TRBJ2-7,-,CAISGTSGSYEQYF,TGTGCCATCAGTGGGACTAGCGGGAGCTACGAGCAGTACTTC
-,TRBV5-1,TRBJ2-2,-,CASSYPRLNTGELFF,TGCGCCAGCAGCTATCCTCGACTGAACACCGGGGAGCTGTTTTTT
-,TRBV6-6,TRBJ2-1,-,CASSYSSAVAYNEQFF,TGTGCCAGCAGTTACTCGAGCGCGGTGGCCTACAATGAGCAGTTCTTC
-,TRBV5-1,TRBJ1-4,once,CASSLYGLDEKLFF,TGCGCCAGCAGCTTGTACGGGTTGGATGAAAAACTGTTTTTT
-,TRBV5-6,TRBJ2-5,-,CASSLGTKETQYF,TGTGCCAGCAGCCTGGGGACCAAAGAGACCCAGTACTTC
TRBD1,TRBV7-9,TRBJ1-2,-,CASSGQGAWRYGYTF,TGTGCCAGCAGCGGACAGGGGGCATGGAGGTATGGCTACACCTTC
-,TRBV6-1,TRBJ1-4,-,CASSEMGRPPEVF,TGTGCCAGCAGTGAGATGGGAAGGCCGCCCGAGGTTTTT
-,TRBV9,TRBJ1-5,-,CASSVGSNQPQHF,TGTGCCAGCAGCGTAGGAAGCAATCAGCCCCAGCATTTT
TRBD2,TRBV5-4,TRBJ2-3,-,CASSPRLRGGPSTDTQYF,TGTGCCAGCAGCCCCCGGCTGCGGGGGGGTCCGAGCACAGATACGCAGTATTTT
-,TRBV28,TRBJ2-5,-,CASTIGVGGETQYF,TGTGCCAGCACCATCGGAGTCGGAGGGGAGACCCAGTACTTC
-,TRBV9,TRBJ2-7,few,CASSRETYEQYF,TGTGCCAGCAGCCGGGAGACCTACGAGCAGTACTTC
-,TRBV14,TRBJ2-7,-,CASSQQARKQYF,TGTGCCAGCAGTCAGCAGGCTAGAAAGCAGTACTTC